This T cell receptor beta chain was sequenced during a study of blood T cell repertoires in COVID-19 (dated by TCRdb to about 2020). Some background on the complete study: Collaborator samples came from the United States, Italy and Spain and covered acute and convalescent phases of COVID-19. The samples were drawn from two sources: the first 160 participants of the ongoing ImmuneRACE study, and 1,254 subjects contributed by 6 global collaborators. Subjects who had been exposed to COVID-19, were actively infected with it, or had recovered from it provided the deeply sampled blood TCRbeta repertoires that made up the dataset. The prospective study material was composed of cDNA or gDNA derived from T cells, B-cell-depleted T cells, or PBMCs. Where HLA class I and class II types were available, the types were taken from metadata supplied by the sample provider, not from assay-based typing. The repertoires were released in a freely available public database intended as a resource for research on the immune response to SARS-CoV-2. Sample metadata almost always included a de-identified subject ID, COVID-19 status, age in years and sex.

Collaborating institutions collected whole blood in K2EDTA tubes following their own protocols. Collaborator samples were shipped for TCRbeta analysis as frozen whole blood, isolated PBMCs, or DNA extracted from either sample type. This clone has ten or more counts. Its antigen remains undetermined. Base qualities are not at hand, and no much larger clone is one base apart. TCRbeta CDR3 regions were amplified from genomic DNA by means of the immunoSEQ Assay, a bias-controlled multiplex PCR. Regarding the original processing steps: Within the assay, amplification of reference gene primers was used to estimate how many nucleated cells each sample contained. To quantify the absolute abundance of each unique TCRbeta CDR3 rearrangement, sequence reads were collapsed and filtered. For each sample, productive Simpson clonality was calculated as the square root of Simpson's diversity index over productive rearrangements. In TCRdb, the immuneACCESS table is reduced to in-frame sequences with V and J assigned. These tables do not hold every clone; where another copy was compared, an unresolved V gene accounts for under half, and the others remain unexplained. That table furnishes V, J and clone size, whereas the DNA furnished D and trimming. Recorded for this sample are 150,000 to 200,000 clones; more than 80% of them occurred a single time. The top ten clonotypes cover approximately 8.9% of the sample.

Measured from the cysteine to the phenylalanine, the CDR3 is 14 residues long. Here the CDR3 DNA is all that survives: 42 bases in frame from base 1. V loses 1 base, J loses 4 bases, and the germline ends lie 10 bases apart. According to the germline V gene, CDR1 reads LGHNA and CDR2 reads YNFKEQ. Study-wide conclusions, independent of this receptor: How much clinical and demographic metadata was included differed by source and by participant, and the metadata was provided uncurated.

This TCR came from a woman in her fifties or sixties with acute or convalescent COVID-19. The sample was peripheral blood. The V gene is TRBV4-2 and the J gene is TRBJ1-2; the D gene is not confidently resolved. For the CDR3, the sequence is CASSQGALGYGYTF. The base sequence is TGTGCCAGCAGCCAAGGGGCGTTGGGCTATGGCTACACCTTC.